The sequence of this T cell receptor (beta chain) was determined in a study of sequential checkpoint blockade in melanoma. TCRdb keeps only in-frame clones here, not all; method: immunoSEQ multiplex PCR. The data hold a few thousand clones, with 20% to 25% observed a single time. V gave up 0 bases and J gave up 6 bases; unmatched junction bases: 5. The CDR3 runs 15 residues. Per germline, CDR1 SGHRS and CDR2 YFSETQ. As for treatment: randomized to nivolumab then ipilimumab (arm A) or the reverse (arm B). Specimen: tumor tissue (inferred from file names), collected from a patient given nivolumab and ipilimumab in sequence. This sequence joins TRBV5-1 and TRBJ2-1, with 8 bases fitting TRBD2. This receptor was identified in a human donor with melanoma. The CDR3 region has the DNA TGCGCCAGCAGCTTGGGCGGGGGGAATGGCAATGAGCAGTTCTTC. This codes for CASSLGGGNGNEQFF.